These 9 T cell receptor beta chains were sequenced from one sample in a study of neurological immune-mediated disorders. TCRdb passed the 5' RACE reads through MiXCR, listing each CDR3 protein once. Of tens of thousands of distinct CDR3 sequences listed, 2.5% are singletons. The sample was PBMCs. Receptors originate from a man aged 50 to 59 with multiple sclerosis.

A few counts support this clonotype. The junction and the germline gene differ at one end; a read error may be behind it. This chain's CDR3 is CASSVEGMESPLNF. The CDR3 DNA is TGTGCCAGCAGCGTAGAGGGGATGGAATCACCCCTCAACTTT. The chain employs TRBV9 and TRBJ1-6, with TRBD1 as a possible D gene (5 bases). Germline V CDR1 and CDR2: SGDLS, YYNGEE. This CDR3 is built from 14 residues.

The chain employs TRBV5-1 and TRBJ2-1; tentatively, D is TRBD2 (6 bases). The V and J ends lost 3 bases and 4 bases respectively, with 14 bases between them. The germline V gene encodes CDR1 SGHRS and CDR2 YFSETQ. This CDR3 comprises 15 residues. In DNA, the CDR3 is TGCGCCAGCAGCTCCCGTTCGCGGGGTTACAATGAGCAGTTCTTC. As protein: CASSSRSRGYNEQFF.

This clonotype was seen many times. V and J are TRBV9 and TRBJ1-1; a possible D gene is TRBD1 (6 bases). CDR1 is SGDLS and CDR2 is YYNGEE in the germline V gene. V dropped 2 bases and J dropped 4 bases, with 12 bases sitting between them. The CDR3 sequence is 14 residues long. The CDR3 here is CASSVGTSSTEAFF. CDR3 sequence (DNA): TGTGCCAGCAGCGTTGGGACAAGTAGCACTGAAGCTTTCTTT.

With regard to this clonotype: Given a much more abundant clone one base away, this may be a read error. The chain combines TRBV28 with TRBJ2-7; no firm D call. V lost 3 bases to trimming and J lost 7 bases, with 13 bases between them. This CDR3 region has 13 residues. Germline V gene sequence: CDR1 MDHEN, CDR2 SYDVKM. The CDR3 DNA reads TGTGCCAGCAGTTTTAAAAGCGCCCCGGAGCAGTACTTC. Amino acid sequence: CASSFKSAPEQYF.

The sample holds many counts of this clonotype. The V call is TRBV20-1, the J call TRBJ1-1; the D gene is possibly TRBD1 (5 bases). The CDR3 is made up of 12 amino acids. The V gene's germline CDR1 is DFQATT and CDR2 SNEGSKA (reference sequence). Trimming took 7 bases from V and 5 from J, leaving 14 bases between them. In nucleotides, the CDR3 is TGCAGTGTACAGGCGGGGCAGACTGAAGCTTTCTTT. This translates into CSVQAGQTEAFF.

This clonotype was seen at least ten times. A read error may produce the germline difference seen at one junction end. The gene calls are TRBV5-6 and TRBJ1-3; D is uncertain. Looked up from germline, CDR1 is SGHDT and CDR2 is YYEEEE. This CDR3 spans 16 amino acids. In DNA form, the CDR3 reads TGTGCCAGCAGCTTGGGCGGCCGGGAAACTGGAAAAACCATATATTTT. It translates to CASSLGGRETGKTIYF.

This clonotype occurred many times. The chain joins TRBV12-3 or TRBV12-4 to TRBJ1-6; D is perhaps TRBD1 (6 bases). V lost 6 bases to trimming and J lost 9 bases, with 18 bases between them. CDR3 length equals 15 residues. This CDR3 is CASSLTGSGGSPLHF. Here the CDR3 DNA reads TGTGCCAGCAGCCTGACAGGCAGTGGAGGTTCACCCCTCCACTTT.

This clonotype was recorded many times. The chain carries TRBV3-1 and TRBJ2-2; D uncertain. The CDR3 extends over 14 amino acids. Germline V CDR1 and CDR2: LGHDT, YNNKEL (reference sequence). V was shortened by 1 base and J by 2 bases, with 5 bases between the two germline ends. CDR3 in amino acids: CASSQGLNTGELFF. Written as DNA, the CDR3 is TGTGCCAGCAGCCAAGGGCTTAACACCGGGGAGCTGTTTTTT.

In regard to this clonotype: This could be a read error, since a much larger clone is one nucleotide away. The chain has TRBV11-2 and TRBJ1-1; D is unclear. Germline values: CDR1 SGHAT, CDR2 FQNNGV. Trimming cost V 3 bases and J 0 bases, with 8 bases left between them. The CDR3 runs to 14 residues. The CDR3 nucleotides read TGTGCCAGCAGCTTCGGAAAGATGAACACTGAAGCTTTCTTT. It translates to CASSFGKMNTEAFF.